This T cell receptor beta chain emerged from a study of early T cells in non-severe SARS-CoV-2 infection. Study-level information: From unsorted whole blood, bulk RNA was sequenced, and the chains remained unpaired.

Per germline, CDR1 SQVTM and CDR2 ANQGSEA. The length of the CDR3 is 13 residues. Trimming removed 4 bases from V and 4 bases from J, with 11 bases in between. Tagging with unique molecular identifiers was applied to individual cDNA molecules. TCRdb re-called the 5' RACE reads with MiXCR, one entry per CDR3 protein. Of 65,000 to 95,000 distinct CDR3 sequences in the sample, about 5% are singletons; the top ten hold 7.3%. This clonotype was seen repeatedly, ten times or more. The TCR was taken from an adult who was a healthcare worker with PCR-confirmed SARS-CoV-2 infection or an uninfected control (not recorded which). The sequencing here drew on whole blood, taken at baseline. V is TRBV29-1 and J is TRBJ2-1; D gene ambiguous. Here the CDR3 reads CSVGVGWYNEQFF. CDR3 DNA sequence: TGCAGCGTTGGCGTGGGCTGGTACAATGAGCAGTTCTTC.